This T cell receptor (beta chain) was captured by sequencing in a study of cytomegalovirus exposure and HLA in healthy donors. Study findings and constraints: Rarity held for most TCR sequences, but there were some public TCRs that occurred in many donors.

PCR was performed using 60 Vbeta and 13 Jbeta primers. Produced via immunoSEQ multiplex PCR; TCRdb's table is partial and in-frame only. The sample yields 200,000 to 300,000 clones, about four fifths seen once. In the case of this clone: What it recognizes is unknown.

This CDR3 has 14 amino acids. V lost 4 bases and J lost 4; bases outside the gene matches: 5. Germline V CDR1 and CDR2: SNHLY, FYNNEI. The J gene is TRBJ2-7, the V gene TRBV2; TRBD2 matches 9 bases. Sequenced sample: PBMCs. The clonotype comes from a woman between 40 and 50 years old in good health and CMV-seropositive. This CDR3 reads CASSGLAGRYEQYF. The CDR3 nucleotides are TGTGCCAGCAGTGGGCTAGCGGGACGGTACGAGCAGTACTTC.